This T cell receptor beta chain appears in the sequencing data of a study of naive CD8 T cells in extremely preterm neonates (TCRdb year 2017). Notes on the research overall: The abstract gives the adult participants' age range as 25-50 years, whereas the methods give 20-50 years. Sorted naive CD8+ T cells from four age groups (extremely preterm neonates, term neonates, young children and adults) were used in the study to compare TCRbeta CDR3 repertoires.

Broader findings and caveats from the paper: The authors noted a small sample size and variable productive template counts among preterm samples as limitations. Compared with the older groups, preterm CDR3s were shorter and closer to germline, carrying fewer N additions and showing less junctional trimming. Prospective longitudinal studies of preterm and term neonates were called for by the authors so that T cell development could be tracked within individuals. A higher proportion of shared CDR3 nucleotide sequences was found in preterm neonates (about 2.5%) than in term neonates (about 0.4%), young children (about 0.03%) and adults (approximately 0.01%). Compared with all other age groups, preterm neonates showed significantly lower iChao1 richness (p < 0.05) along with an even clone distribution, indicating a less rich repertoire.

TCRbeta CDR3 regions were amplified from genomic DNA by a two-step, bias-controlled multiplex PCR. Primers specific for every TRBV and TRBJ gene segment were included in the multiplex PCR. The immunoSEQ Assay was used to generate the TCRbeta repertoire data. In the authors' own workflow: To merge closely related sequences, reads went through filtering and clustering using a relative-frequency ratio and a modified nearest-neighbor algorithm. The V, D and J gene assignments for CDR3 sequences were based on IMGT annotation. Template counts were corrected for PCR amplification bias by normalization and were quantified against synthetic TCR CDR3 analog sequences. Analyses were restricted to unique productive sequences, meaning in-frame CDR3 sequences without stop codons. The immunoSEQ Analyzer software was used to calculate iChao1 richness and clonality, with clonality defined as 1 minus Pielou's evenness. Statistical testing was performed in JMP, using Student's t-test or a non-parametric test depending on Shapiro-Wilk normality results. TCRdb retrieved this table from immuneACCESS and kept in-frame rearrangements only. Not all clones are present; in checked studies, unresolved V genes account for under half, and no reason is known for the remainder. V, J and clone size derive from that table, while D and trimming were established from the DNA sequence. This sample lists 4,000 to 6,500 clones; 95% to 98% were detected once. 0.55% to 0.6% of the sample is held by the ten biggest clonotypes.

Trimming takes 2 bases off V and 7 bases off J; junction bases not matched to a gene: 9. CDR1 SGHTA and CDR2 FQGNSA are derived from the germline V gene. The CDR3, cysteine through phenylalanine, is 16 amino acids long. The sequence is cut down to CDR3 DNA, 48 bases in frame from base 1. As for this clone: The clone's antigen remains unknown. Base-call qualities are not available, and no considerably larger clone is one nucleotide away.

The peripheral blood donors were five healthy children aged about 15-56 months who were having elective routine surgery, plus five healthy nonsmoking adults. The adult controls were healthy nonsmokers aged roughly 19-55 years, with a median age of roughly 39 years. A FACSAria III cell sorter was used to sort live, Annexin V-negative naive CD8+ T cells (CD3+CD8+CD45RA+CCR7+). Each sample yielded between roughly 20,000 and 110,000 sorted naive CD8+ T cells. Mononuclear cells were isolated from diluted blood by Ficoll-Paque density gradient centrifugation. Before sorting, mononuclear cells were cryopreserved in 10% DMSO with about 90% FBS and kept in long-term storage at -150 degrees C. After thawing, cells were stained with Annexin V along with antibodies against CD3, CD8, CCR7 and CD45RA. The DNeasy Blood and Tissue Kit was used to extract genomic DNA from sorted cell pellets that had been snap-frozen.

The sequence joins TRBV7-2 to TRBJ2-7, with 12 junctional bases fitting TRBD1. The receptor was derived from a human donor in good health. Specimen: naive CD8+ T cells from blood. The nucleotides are TGTGCCAGCAGCTTATCCCCGGGACAGGGGGCGCGGGAGCAGTACTTC. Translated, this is CASSLSPGQGAREQYF.